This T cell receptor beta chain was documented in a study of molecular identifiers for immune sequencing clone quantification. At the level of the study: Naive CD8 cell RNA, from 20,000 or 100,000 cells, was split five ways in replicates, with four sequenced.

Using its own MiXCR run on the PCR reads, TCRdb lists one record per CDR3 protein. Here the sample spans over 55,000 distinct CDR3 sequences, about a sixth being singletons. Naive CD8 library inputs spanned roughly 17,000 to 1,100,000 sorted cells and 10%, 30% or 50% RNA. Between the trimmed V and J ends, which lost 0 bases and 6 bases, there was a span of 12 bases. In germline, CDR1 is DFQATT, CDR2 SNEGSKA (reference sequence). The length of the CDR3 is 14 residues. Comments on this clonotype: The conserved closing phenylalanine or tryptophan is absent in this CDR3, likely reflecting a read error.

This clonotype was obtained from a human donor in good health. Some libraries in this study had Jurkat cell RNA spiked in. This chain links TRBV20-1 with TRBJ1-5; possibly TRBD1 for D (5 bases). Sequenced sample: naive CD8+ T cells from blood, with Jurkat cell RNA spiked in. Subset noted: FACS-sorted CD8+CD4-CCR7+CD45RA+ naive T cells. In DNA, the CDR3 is TGCAGTGCTAGAGATCGTGGGGCTACTCAGCCCCAGCATTCT. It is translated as CSARDRGATQPQHS.